This TCR beta chain was obtained from a study of identical twins. Healthy Caucasians, and only they, were the donors. This CDR3 has 16 residues. The trim removed 0 bases at V and 3 bases at J, leaving 8 bases unmatched. The germline gives CDR1 SGHRS, CDR2 YFSETQ. In TCRdb, the 5' RACE reads were re-called with MiXCR into one record per CDR3 protein. This sample carries some 230,000 distinct CDR3 sequences, 5% to 7% of them seen once, and the ten largest clones take just over 14%. These same data were also listed under a study on T cells expressing NK-cell markers.

The receptor was isolated from a woman younger than 30 in good health. Sequenced input: CD8+ T cells sorted from blood. V usage is TRBV5-1 and J usage is TRBJ2-5; TRBD2 agrees at 7 bases. The CDR3 nucleotides read TGCGCCAGCAGCTTGGTTGTTGGGGGGGGAGAAGAGACCCAGTACTTC. Translation: CASSLVVGGGEETQYF.